Following are 12 T cell receptor beta chains from one sample sequenced in a study of OX40 agonist ivuxolimab in advanced cancers. The protocol was immunoSEQ multiplex PCR, while the TCRdb copy is restricted to in-frame clones and leaves out a portion. The sample holds 25,000 to 30,000 clones, about 86% seen once. Sample: CD4+ or CD8+ T cells sorted from blood, taken in a trial of the OX40 agonist ivuxolimab. These receptors were taken from an adult with an advanced solid tumor such as melanoma, head and neck, liver or kidney cancer.

V gene TRBV4-1 combines with J gene TRBJ1-4, with TRBD1 identical over 7 bases. The germline V gene encodes CDR1 MGHRA and CDR2 YSYEKL. The V segment lost 0 bases and the J segment 8 bases; nucleotides outside the gene matches: 6. The CDR3 runs 15 residues. CDR3 nucleotides: TGCGCCAGCAGCCAAGATAGACAGGGAGGGGAAAAACTGTTTTTT. Translation: CASSQDRQGGEKLFF.

The J gene is TRBJ2-7, the V gene TRBV4-1, with 9 bases matching TRBD1. J was trimmed by 1 base and V by 6 bases; bases with no gene match: 4. The V gene's germline CDR1 is MGHRA and CDR2 YSYEKL. This CDR3 region has 14 residues. CDR3 sequence: CASSPGQGSYEQYF. CDR3 DNA: TGCGCCAGCAGTCCGGGACAGGGATCCTACGAGCAGTACTTC.

The CDR3 coding sequence is TGTGCCAGCCCTAGAGGTTACTCGGGGTATGGCTACACCTTC. As protein: CASPRGYSGYGYTF. This chain connects TRBV2 to TRBJ1-2; D gene uncertain. Germline-derived CDR1 and CDR2 are SNHLY and FYNNEI. Trimming took off 8 bases at V and 5 bases at J, with 18 bases between the two ends. The CDR3 runs to 14 residues.

This chain uses TRBV9 with TRBJ1-5, with 9 bases aligning to TRBD1. Germline CDR1 reads SGDLS; CDR2 reads YYNGEE. CDR3 length equals 14 residues. Unmatched junction bases numbered 4, after V lost 4 bases and J lost 5 bases. CDR3: CASSRTGAYQPQHF. The CDR3 DNA is TGTGCCAGCAGCAGGACAGGGGCCTATCAGCCCCAGCATTTT. Variable domain in full (rest from reference TRBV9 and TRBJ1-5): DSGVTQTPKHLITATGQRVTLRCSPRSGDLSVYWYQQSLDQGLQFLIQYYNGEERAKGNILERFSAQQFPDLHSELNLSSLELGDSALYFCASSRTGAYQPQHFGDGTRLSIL.

This clone came up once. The V and J genes are TRBV15 and TRBJ2-5; D may be TRBD1 (6 bases). The V gene's germline CDR1 is LNHNV and CDR2 YYDKDF (reference sequence). The CDR3 length is 14 residues. V was pared by 3 bases and J by 2 bases, with 10 bases between. CDR3 nucleotide sequence: TGTGCCACCAGCAGCGGACAGAAACAAGAGACCCAGTACTTC. Translation gives CATSSGQKQETQYF.

The V call is TRBV7-6, the J call TRBJ1-1; 9 bases line up with TRBD1. J was trimmed by 6 bases and V by 0 bases; bases with no gene match: 14. CDR1 is SGHVS and CDR2 is FNYEAQ in the germline V gene. CDR3 length equals 18 residues. The CDR3 DNA reads as TGTGCCAGCAGCTTAGCGACCCCCTACGGACAGGGGAAGGCTGAAGCTTTCTTT. It specifies CASSLATPYGQGKAEAFF.

This clone has a handful of counts. The rearrangement uses TRBV4-3 and TRBJ2-7; D remains unclear. Trimming took off 3 bases at V and 3 bases at J, with 15 bases between the two ends. Looked up from germline, CDR1 is LGHNA and CDR2 is YSLEER. This CDR3 contains 15 residues. DNA for the CDR3: TGCGCCAGCAGCCATGGAATAGAGCCCTACTACGAGCAGTACTTC. This gives the protein CASSHGIEPYYEQYF.

Concerning this clone: In the same sample, other DNA sequences code for this CDR3. The J gene is TRBJ2-5, the V gene TRBV7-6; no clear D gene. The CDR3 is made up of 12 amino acids. Germline CDR1 SGHVS, CDR2 FNYEAQ. V dropped 2 bases and J dropped 2 bases, with 3 bases sitting between them. CDR3 in amino acids: CASSLPQETQYF. The CDR3 DNA reads as TGTGCCAGCAGCTTACCACAAGAGACCCAGTACTTC. The whole variable domain, filled in from reference TRBV7-6 and TRBJ2-5, reads GAGVSQSPRYKVTKRGQDVALRCDPISGHVSLYWYRQALGQGPEFLTYFNYEAQQDKSGLPNDRFSAERPEGSISTLTIQRTEQRDSAMYRCASSLPQETQYFGPGTRLLVL.

The chain is built from TRBV28 and TRBJ1-1; TRBD1 agrees at 8 bases. Germline CDR1 reads MDHEN; CDR2 reads SYDVKM. After removal of 3 bases from V and 2 bases from J, the junction contained 2 bases not matched to a gene. The CDR3 extends over 14 amino acids. The CDR3 nucleotides read TGTGCCAGCAGTTTTCAGGGGGCCAACACTGAAGCTTTCTTT. It codes for CASSFQGANTEAFF.

V and J are TRBV4-3 and TRBJ1-5; the D gene is possibly TRBD1 (5 bases). Germline V gene lookup returns CDR1 LGHNA and CDR2 YSLEER. V shed 0 bases and J shed 3 bases, with 12 bases lying between them. CDR3 length equals 16 residues. CDR3 sequence: CASSQDVGGFNQPQHF. The CDR3 bases are TGCGCCAGCAGCCAAGATGTCGGGGGGTTCAATCAGCCCCAGCATTTT.

The rearrangement joins TRBV5-5 to TRBJ2-7; TRBD1 matches 7 bases. There are 16 residues in the CDR3. Germline CDR1 is SGHKS and CDR2 is YYEKEE (reference sequence). The junction had 9 bases not matched to a gene; V was cut back by 3 bases and J by 0 bases. CDR3 nucleotide sequence: TGTGCCAGCAGCTCGGAAACCGGGACAGTCTCCTACGAGCAGTACTTC. Protein sequence: CASSSETGTVSYEQYF.

The chain recombines TRBV4-2 with TRBJ1-4; no clear D. V was shortened by 3 bases and J by 1 base, with 15 bases between the two germline ends. In germline, CDR1 is LGHNA, CDR2 YNFKEQ. This CDR3 contains 17 residues. The CDR3 sequence is CASSQSIGRKTNEKLFF. CDR3 bases: TGTGCCAGCAGCCAGAGTATTGGAAGGAAAACTAATGAAAAACTGTTTTTT.